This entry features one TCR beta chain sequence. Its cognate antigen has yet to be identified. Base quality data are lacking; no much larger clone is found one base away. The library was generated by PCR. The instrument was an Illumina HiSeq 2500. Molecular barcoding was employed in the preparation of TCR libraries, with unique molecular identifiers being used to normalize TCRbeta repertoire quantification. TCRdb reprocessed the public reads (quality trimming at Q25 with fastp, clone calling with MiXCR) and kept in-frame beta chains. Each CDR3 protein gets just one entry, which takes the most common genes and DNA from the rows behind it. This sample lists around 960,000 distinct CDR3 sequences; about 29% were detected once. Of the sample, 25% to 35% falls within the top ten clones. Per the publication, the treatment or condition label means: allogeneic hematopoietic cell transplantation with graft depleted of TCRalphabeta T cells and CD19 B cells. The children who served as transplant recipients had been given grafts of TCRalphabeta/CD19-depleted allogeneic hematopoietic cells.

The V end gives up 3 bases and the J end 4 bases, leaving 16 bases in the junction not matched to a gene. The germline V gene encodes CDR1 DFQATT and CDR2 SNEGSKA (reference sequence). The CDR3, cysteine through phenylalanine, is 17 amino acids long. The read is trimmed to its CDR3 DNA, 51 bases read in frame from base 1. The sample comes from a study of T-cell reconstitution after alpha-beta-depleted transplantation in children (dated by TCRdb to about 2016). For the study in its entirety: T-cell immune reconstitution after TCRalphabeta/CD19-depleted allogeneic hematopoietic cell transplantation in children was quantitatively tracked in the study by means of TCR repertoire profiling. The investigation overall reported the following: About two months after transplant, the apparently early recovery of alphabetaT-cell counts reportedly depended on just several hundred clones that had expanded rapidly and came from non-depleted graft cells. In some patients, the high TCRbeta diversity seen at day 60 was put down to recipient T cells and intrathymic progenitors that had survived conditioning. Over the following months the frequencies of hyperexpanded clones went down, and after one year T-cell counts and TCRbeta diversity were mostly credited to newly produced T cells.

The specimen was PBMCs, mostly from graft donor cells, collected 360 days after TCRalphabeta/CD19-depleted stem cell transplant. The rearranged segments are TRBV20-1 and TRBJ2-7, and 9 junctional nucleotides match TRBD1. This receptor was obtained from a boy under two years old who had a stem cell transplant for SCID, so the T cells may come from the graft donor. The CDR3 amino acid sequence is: CSASVNGGTGQGYEQYF. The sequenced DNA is TGCAGTGCTAGTGTAAATGGCGGGACAGGGCAAGGGTACGAGCAGTACTTC.